This TCR beta chain was sequenced in a study of patients and donors after allogeneic stem cell transplantation. TCRdb reanalysed the RT-PCR reads using MiXCR and keeps one entry per CDR3 protein. This table holds about a million distinct CDR3 sequences, around 17% found once. This CDR3 comprises 16 residues. CDR1 and CDR2 (germline): LNHNV, YYDKDF (reference sequence). The V gene lost 4 bases and the J gene lost 3 bases, with 16 bases spanning the gap. The sequence was collected from a human donor who was either an allogeneic HSCT recipient or a stem cell or donor lymphocyte infusion donor (not recorded which). It is not recorded whose cells these are; they may come from a transplant donor. The material sequenced was blood, either unsorted or a sorted T cell fraction (not recorded which). This chain connects TRBV15 to TRBJ2-1, with D unclear. As DNA, the CDR3 is TGTGCCACCAGCATTAATAAGCTGTTGAGCTACAATGAGCAGTTCTTC. It codes for CATSINKLLSYNEQFF.